The rows below give T cell receptor beta chains drawn from one sample of a study of OX40 agonist ivuxolimab in advanced cancers. Clones were read by immunoSEQ multiplex PCR, and TCRdb kept only the in-frame ones, dropping some. The table lists approximately 62,000 clones, almost 95% of them singletons. Sequencing was performed on CD4+ or CD8+ T cells sorted from blood, taken in a trial of the OX40 agonist ivuxolimab. All receptors come from an adult with an advanced solid tumor such as melanoma, head and neck, liver or kidney cancer. Each CDR3 is given with its conserved first and last residue. The D gene is left open where the match is weak. A clone size is listed for some rows: how often the clone was seen (once, few, many), or a class if it is expanded.

j_gene	len	d_gene	abundance	v_gene	CDR3aa	CDR3nt
TRBJ1-5	14	NA	NA	TRBV7-6	CASSPGSGDEPQHF	TGTGCCAGCAGCCCCGGTTCAGGGGATGAGCCCCAGCATTTT
TRBJ1-1	13	NA	NA	TRBV19	CASSPRQAAEAFF	TGTGCCAGTAGTCCAAGACAGGCGGCTGAAGCTTTCTTT
TRBJ1-2	14	TRBD1	NA	TRBV9	CASSLQGARYGYTF	TGTGCCAGCAGCCTCCAGGGGGCTCGCTATGGCTACACCTTC
TRBJ2-1	11	NA	NA	TRBV5-1	CASSWSDEQFF	TGCGCCAGCAGCTGGTCCGATGAGCAGTTCTTC
TRBJ1-4	15	NA	NA	TRBV7-5	CVRSSDSGDCEKLFF	TGTGTCAGAAGTTCGGACTCCGGGGATTGTGAAAAACTGTTTTTT
TRBJ1-2	14	TRBD1	NA	TRBV6-5	CASSLTTGLYGYTF	TGTGCCAGCAGTTTGACGACAGGGCTATATGGCTACACCTTC
TRBJ2-7	14	NA	NA	TRBV19	CASSIWVGDYEQYF	TGTGCCAGTAGTATCTGGGTGGGTGACTACGAGCAGTACTTC
TRBJ1-6	14	TRBD1	NA	TRBV9	CASSRDREVSPLHF	TGTGCCAGCAGCAGGGACAGGGAGGTATCACCCCTCCACTTT
TRBJ1-2	13	NA	NA	TRBV5-6	CASSLGEGGGYTF	TGTGCCAGCAGCTTGGGAGAGGGGGGTGGCTACACCTTC
TRBJ1-2	15	TRBD1	NA	TRBV29-1	CSVDLPDRGNYGYTF	TGCAGCGTTGATCTCCCGGACAGGGGTAACTATGGCTACACCTTC
TRBJ2-7	15	TRBD2	few	TRBV10-3	CAISGTSGDTYEQYF	TGTGCCATCAGCGGGACTAGCGGGGATACCTACGAGCAGTACTTC
TRBJ2-2	14	NA	NA	TRBV19	CASSMALNTGELFF	TGTGCCAGTAGTATGGCCCTAAATACCGGGGAGCTGTTTTTT
TRBJ2-7	12	NA	NA	TRBV7-2	CASSQNGYEQYF	TGTGCCAGCAGCCAAAATGGGTACGAGCAGTACTTC
TRBJ2-2	15	NA	NA	TRBV27	CASSLIGGRTGELFF	TGTGCCAGCAGTTTGATTGGGGGGCGCACCGGGGAGCTGTTTTTT
TRBJ2-5	16	TRBD1	NA	TRBV7-9	CASSLWGQSNQETQYF	TGTGCCAGCAGCTTATGGGGACAGTCGAACCAAGAGACCCAGTACTTC
TRBJ1-6	15	TRBD1	NA	TRBV28	CASSPPGQGFVSLHF	TGTGCCAGCAGTCCTCCGGGACAGGGCTTTGTGTCCCTCCACTTT
TRBJ2-1	13	NA	NA	TRBV4-1	CASSQGVMNEQFF	TGCGCCAGCAGCCAAGGGGTTATGAATGAGCAGTTCTTC
TRBJ2-5	12	NA	NA	TRBV27	CATGQIQETQYF	TGTGCCACTGGGCAAATACAAGAGACCCAGTACTTC
TRBJ2-3	16	TRBD2	NA	TRBV7-2	CASSNGLAPPWDTQYF	TGTGCCAGCAGCAACGGACTAGCGCCCCCCTGGGATACGCAGTATTTT
TRBJ1-2	14	TRBD1	few	TRBV11-1	CASSPTGAHYGYTF	TGTGCCAGCAGCCCAACAGGGGCGCACTATGGCTACACCTTC
TRBJ2-7	12	NA	NA	TRBV10-3	CAISFTPYEQYF	TGTGCCATCAGCTTCACCCCCTACGAGCAGTACTTC
TRBJ2-1	22	TRBD2	NA	TRBV7-6	CASSIGPLAGLLGITSYNEQFF	TGTGCCAGCAGCATAGGACCACTAGCGGGCCTCCTAGGAATTACCTCCTACAATGAGCAGTTCTTC
TRBJ2-5	14	NA	NA	TRBV9	CASSVVPRDTTQYF	TGTGCCAGCAGCGTAGTCCCCCGGGACACCACCCAGTACTTC
TRBJ2-7	16	TRBD1	NA	TRBV6-6	CASSYPSTGGGYEQYF	TGTGCCAGCAGTTACCCCTCGACAGGGGGCGGCTACGAGCAGTACTTC
TRBJ1-1	14	NA	few	TRBV19	CASSMTGTHTEAFF	TGTGCCAGTAGTATGACAGGCACCCACACTGAAGCTTTCTTT
TRBJ1-2	17	TRBD1	NA	TRBV4-1	CASSQDFGDRGLYGYTF	TGCGCCAGCAGCCAAGATTTTGGGGACAGGGGGCTCTATGGCTACACCTTC
TRBJ2-7	14	TRBD2	NA	TRBV10-3	CAISESGLAFQQYF	TGTGCCATCAGTGAGTCGGGACTAGCATTTCAGCAGTACTTC
TRBJ1-3	14	NA	NA	TRBV2	CASSETGSGNTIYF	TGTGCCAGCAGTGAAACTGGGTCTGGAAACACCATATATTTT
TRBJ1-1	12	NA	few	TRBV29-1	CSAELPNTEAFF	TGCAGCGCCGAGCTGCCGAACACTGAAGCTTTCTTT
TRBJ2-5	17	TRBD2	once	TRBV19	CASSFSGGSRGVETQYF	TGTGCCAGTAGTTTTAGCGGGGGGTCGAGGGGCGTAGAGACCCAGTACTTC
TRBJ1-1	13	TRBD1	few	TRBV5-1	CASSLPGQGEAFF	TGCGCCAGCAGCTTGCCCGGACAGGGTGAAGCTTTCTTT
TRBJ1-5	14	NA	NA	TRBV27	CASSLGGNNQPQHF	TGTGCCAGCAGTTTGGGCGGGAACAATCAGCCCCAGCATTTT
TRBJ2-7	13	TRBD2	once	TRBV9	CASSGPSGNEQYF	TGTGCCAGCAGCGGCCCTAGCGGTAACGAGCAGTACTTC
TRBJ2-7	14	NA	NA	TRBV19	CASSISGSSYEQYF	TGTGCCAGTAGTATATCGGGGAGCTCCTACGAGCAGTACTTC
TRBJ2-1	15	TRBD2	NA	TRBV9	CASSIGLAGGYEQFF	TGTGCCAGCAGCATAGGACTAGCGGGAGGGTATGAGCAGTTCTTC
TRBJ2-7	15	NA	once	TRBV27	CASSWGRSAAREQYF	TGTGCCAGCAGTTGGGGAAGGTCTGCTGCTAGAGAGCAGTACTTC
TRBJ2-7	12	NA	NA	TRBV7-9	CASSGERYEQYF	TGTGCCAGCAGCGGGGAACGATACGAGCAGTACTTC
TRBJ2-7	14	TRBD1	NA	TRBV6-5	CASSFSTGFYEQYF	TGTGCCAGCAGTTTTTCGACAGGGTTCTACGAGCAGTACTTC
TRBJ2-1	16	TRBD2	NA	TRBV5-1	CASSYSGRGSYNEQFF	TGCGCCAGTTCCTACAGCGGGAGGGGGTCCTACAATGAGCAGTTCTTC
TRBJ1-2	14	TRBD1	once	TRBV2	CASSATGVNYGYTF	TGTGCCAGCAGCGCTACAGGGGTTAACTATGGCTACACCTTC
TRBJ1-1	18	TRBD1	NA	TRBV7-3	CASSLRGQGVLPPAEAFF	TGTGCCAGCAGCTTAAGAGGACAGGGGGTATTGCCCCCCGCTGAAGCTTTCTTT
TRBJ2-1	11	NA	NA	TRBV7-9	CASSLINEQFF	TGTGCCAGCAGCTTAATCAATGAGCAGTTCTTC
TRBJ2-7	13	NA	once	TRBV5-6	CASSRDTLYEQYF	TGTGCCAGCAGCAGGGACACCTTATACGAGCAGTACTTC
TRBJ2-7	15	TRBD2	NA	TRBV19	CATSPFSGFSYEQYF	TGTGCCACCTCTCCTTTTAGCGGGTTTTCCTACGAGCAGTACTTC
TRBJ1-1	15	NA	few	TRBV4-1	CASSQEGAGNTEAFF	TGCGCCAGCAGCCAAGAGGGGGCTGGGAACACTGAAGCTTTCTTT
TRBJ2-2	13	NA	once	TRBV6-1	CASNGPNTGELFF	TGTGCCAGCAATGGACCGAACACCGGGGAGCTGTTTTTT
TRBJ1-1	14	NA	NA	TRBV27	CASSLSGSPTEAFF	TGTGCCAGCAGTTTATCGGGGTCCCCCACTGAAGCTTTCTTT
TRBJ2-1	16	TRBD2	NA	TRBV4-1	CASSQVSGGAYNEQFF	TGCGCCAGCAGCCAAGTTTCGGGAGGGGCGTACAATGAGCAGTTCTTC
TRBJ2-1	16	TRBD2	once	TRBV7-2	CASSSGLAGVVDEQFF	TGTGCCAGCAGCTCCGGACTAGCGGGAGTAGTCGATGAGCAGTTCTTC
TRBJ2-7	14	NA	NA	TRBV6-5	CASSYGGASYEQYF	TGTGCCAGCAGTTACGGGGGGGCCTCCTACGAGCAGTACTTC
TRBJ2-3	15	NA	NA	TRBV6-1	CASSAWGTSTDTQYF	TGTGCCAGCAGTGCTTGGGGGACTAGCACAGATACGCAGTATTTT
TRBJ2-2	15	NA	NA	TRBV25-1	CASKMAGRDTGELFF	TGTGCCAGCAAAATGGCAGGGAGAGACACCGGGGAGCTGTTTTTT
TRBJ2-7	12	NA	once	TRBV5-8	CASSLGFYEQYF	TGTGCCAGCAGCTTAGGGTTCTACGAGCAGTACTTC
TRBJ2-6	16	NA	once	TRBV6-6	CASSYPTEPGANVLTF	TGTGCCAGCAGTTACCCCACCGAACCTGGGGCCAACGTCCTGACTTTC